This T cell receptor (beta chain) derives from a study of cytomegalovirus exposure and HLA in healthy donors. Findings and caveats of the study: Later work associated 16,951 TCR beta sequences with HLA alleles at 0.05 false discovery rate. When the data were analyzed later, several of the most significant clusters appeared to be linked to common viral pathogens.

As to this clone: The antigen remains unidentified.

The CDR3 covers 13 residues. Germline-derived CDR1 and CDR2 are SNHLY and FYNNEI. Trimming pared 7 bases from V and 2 bases from J, leaving 11 bases between. It was with 60 Vbeta and 13 Jbeta primers that the PCR ran. The data were produced by immunoSEQ multiplex PCR, yet TCRdb's version contains in-frame clones alone and is incomplete. Among more than 100,000 clones listed, around nine tenths were seen once. This sequence originates from a woman aged 25 to 39 in good health and CMV-seronegative. The chain uses TRBV2 and TRBJ1-1; D not resolved. The source material was PBMCs. The CDR3 is CASTREFNTEAFF. The CDR3 region has the DNA TGTGCCAGCACGAGGGAGTTTAACACTGAAGCTTTCTTT.